This T cell receptor (beta chain) was found in a study of blood T cell repertoires in COVID-19. Study in general: COVID-19 samples from acute and convalescent phases originated in the United States, Italy and Spain. PBMCs, B-cell-depleted T cells, or T cells were the source of the cDNA or gDNA that made up the material.

Trimming pared 0 bases from V and 3 bases from J, leaving 13 bases between. This CDR3 contains 16 residues. Germline V gene lookup returns CDR1 MNHEY and CDR2 SMNVEV (reference sequence). Sequenced by immunoSEQ multiplex PCR; TCRdb stores in-frame clones only, minus some. The table lists approximately 160,000 clones, roughly 86% of them singletons. Sequenced: peripheral blood. The TCR comes from a man aged 45 to 65 with active or convalescent COVID-19. The rearrangement links TRBV27 to TRBJ2-3; the D gene is possibly TRBD2 (6 bases). The CDR3 region is CASSLSSGVGTDTQYF. The DNA of the CDR3 is TGTGCCAGCAGTTTATCGTCGGGAGTGGGTACAGATACGCAGTATTTT.